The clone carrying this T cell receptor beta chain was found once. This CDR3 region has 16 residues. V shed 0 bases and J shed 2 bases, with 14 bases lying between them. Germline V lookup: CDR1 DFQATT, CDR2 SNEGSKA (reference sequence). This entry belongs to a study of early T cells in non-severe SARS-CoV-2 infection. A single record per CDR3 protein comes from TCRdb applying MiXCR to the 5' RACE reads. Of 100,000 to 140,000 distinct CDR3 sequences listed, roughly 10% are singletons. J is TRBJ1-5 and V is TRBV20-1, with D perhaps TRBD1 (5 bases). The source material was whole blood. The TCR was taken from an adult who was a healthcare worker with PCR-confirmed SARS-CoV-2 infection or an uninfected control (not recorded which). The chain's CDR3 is CSARDTAGRGNQPQHF. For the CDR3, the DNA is TGCAGTGCTAGAGATACCGCGGGCAGGGGCAATCAGCCCCAGCATTTT.